This section outlines one T cell receptor (beta chain) sequence together with its context. This clonotype has at least ten counts. Its antigen remains undetermined. No base qualities exist here, and no much larger clone lies one base off it. The sample was run on an Illumina HiSeq 2500. First-strand cDNA was synthesized with Superscript III and a set of TRAV- and TRBV-specific primers, covering both TCRalpha and TCRbeta chains. TCRs were amplified with Phusion for around 20 PCR cycles using a constant-region primer together with the adapter attached to the V primers. Amplification of the isolated mRNA was done with the MessageAmp II aRNA Amplification Kit, which involved a roughly 16-hour in vitro transcription at 37 degrees C. mRNA for TCR sequencing was isolated with the Dynabeads mRNA DIRECT Purification Kit. Indexed Illumina adapters were added in a second Phusion PCR of 25 cycles, after which AMPure XP beads were used to purify the products. Regarding the original processing steps: Custom Perl scripts pooled TCR sequences encoding the same protein, removed out-of-frame sequences and computed each clonotype's abundance. TCR sequences supported by only a single read were excluded from analysis. Shannon entropy, Gini index, clonality, richness, and the frequency of TCRs shared between repertoires were included as repertoire metrics. TCRdb itself trimmed the public reads at Q25 with fastp, ran MiXCR and retained productive beta chains. Merged by CDR3 protein, the rows form single entries marked with the most common genes and DNA. Clone size and V and J calls follow TCRdb, not the original study. The sample table holds approximately 42,000 distinct CDR3 sequences, of which 20% to 25% were seen once. Around a tenth of the sample goes to the ten largest clones.

The sample comes from a study of low-dose radiotherapy and immunotherapy resistance in tumors (dated by TCRdb to between 2021 and 2022). General notes on the study: In Cohort 1, each fraction delivered 0.5 Gy every 2 weeks, and the prescribed total PTV dose was 6.5 Gy. Cohort 2 received 1 Gy per fraction every two weeks, with a total of 13 Gy over 26 weeks. Patients were given nivolumab as a 240 mg flat dose every two weeks and ipilimumab at 1 mg/kg every six weeks, with both drugs delivered intravenously. Every two weeks, patients got intravenous cyclophosphamide at 200 mg/m2, given one day ahead of each radiation and immunotherapy administration. Patients took aspirin 300 mg orally once daily for four cycles, starting on cycle 1 day 1. The trial did not randomize participants into treatment groups. The translational analysis covered eight patients: three from the first dose cohort and the first five from the second dose cohort.

The sample's time point label, in plain terms: after trial treatment. The treatment or condition tag for this specimen amounts to: LDRT plus nivolumab, ipilimumab, low-dose cyclophosphamide and aspirin (RACIN trial). The donors took part in RACIN, a single-arm, phase I, dose-escalation trial that combined nivolumab, ipilimumab, aspirin, low-dose cyclophosphamide and low-dose radiotherapy. To be eligible, a patient needed to have an advanced solid tumor that was TIL-negative. The germline V gene (reference sequence) gives CDR1 as LGHDT and CDR2 as YNNKEL. The trim is 4 bases for V and 0 bases for J, with a gap of 7 bases between the germline ends. Including cysteine and phenylalanine, the CDR3 has 15 amino acids. Of all the DNA, just the CDR3 is kept, 45 bases in frame from base 1.

The clonotype comes from a male donor with prostate cancer. The chain couples TRBV3-1 to TRBJ2-6; no confident D gene assignment can be made. This specimen consisted of PBMCs, obtained after low-dose radiotherapy plus immunotherapy. The DNA sequence is given as TGTGCCAGCAGCCCCCGGTACTCTGGGGCCAACGTCCTGACTTTC. Its translation reads: CASSPRYSGANVLTF.